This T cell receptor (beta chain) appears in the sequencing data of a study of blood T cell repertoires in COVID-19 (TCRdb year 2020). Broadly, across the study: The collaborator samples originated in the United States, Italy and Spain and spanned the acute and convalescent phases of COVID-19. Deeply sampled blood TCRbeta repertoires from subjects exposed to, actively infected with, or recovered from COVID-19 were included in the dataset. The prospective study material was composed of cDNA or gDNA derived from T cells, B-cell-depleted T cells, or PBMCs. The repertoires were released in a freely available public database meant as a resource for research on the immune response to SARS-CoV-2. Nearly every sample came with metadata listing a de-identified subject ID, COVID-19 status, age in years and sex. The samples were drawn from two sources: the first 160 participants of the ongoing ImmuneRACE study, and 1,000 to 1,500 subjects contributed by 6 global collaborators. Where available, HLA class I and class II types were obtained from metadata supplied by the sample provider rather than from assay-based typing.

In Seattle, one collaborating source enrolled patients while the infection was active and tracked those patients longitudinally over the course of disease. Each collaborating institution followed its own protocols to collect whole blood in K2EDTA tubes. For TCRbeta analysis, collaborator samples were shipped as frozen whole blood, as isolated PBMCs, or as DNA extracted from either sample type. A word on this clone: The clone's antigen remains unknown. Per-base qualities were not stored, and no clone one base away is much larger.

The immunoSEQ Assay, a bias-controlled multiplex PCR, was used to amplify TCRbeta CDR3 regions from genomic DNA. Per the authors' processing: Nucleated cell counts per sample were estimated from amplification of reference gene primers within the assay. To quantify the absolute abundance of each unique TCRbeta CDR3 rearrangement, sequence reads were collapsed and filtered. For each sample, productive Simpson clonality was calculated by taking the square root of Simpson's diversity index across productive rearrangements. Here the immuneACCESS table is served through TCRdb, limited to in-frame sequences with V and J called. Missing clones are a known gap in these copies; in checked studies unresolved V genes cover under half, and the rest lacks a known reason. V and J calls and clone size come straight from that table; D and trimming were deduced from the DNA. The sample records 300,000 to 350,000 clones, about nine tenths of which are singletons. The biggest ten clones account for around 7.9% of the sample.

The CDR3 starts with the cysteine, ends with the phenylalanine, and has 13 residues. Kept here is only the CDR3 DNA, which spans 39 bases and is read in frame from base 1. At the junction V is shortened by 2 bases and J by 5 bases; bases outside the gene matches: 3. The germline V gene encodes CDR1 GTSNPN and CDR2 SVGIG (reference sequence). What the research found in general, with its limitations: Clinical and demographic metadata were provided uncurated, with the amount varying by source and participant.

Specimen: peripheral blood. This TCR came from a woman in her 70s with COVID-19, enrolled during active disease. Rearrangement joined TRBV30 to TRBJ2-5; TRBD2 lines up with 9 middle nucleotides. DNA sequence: TGTGCCTGGAGTCGCCTAGCGGGGGAGACCCAGTACTTC. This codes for CAWSRLAGETQYF.